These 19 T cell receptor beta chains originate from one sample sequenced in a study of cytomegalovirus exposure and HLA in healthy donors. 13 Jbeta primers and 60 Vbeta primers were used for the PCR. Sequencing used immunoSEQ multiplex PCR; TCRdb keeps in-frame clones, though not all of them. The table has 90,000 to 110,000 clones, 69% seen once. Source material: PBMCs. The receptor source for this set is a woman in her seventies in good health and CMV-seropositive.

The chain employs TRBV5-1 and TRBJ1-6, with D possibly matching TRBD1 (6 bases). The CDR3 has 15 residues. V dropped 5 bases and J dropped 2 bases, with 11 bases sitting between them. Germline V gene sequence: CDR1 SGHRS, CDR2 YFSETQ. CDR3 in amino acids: CASSLQGPYNSPLHF. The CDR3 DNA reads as TGCGCCAGCAGTTTACAGGGACCCTATAATTCACCCCTCCACTTT. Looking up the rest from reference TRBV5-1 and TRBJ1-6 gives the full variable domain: KAGVTQTPRYLIKTRGQQVTLSCSPISGHRSVSWYQQTPGQGLQFLFEYFSETQRNKGNFPGRFSGRQFSNSRSEMNVSTLELGDSALYLCASSLQGPYNSPLHFGNGTRLTVT.

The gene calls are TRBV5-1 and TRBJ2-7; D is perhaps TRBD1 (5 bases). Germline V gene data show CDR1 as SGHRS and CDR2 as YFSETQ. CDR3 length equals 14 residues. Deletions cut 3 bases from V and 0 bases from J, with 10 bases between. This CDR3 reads CASSYTGSSYEQYF. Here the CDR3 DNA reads TGCGCCAGCAGCTATACAGGCAGCTCCTACGAGCAGTACTTC.

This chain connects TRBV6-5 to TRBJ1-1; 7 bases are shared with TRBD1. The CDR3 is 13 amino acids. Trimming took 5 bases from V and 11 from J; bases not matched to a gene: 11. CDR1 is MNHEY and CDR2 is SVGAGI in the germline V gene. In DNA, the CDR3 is TGTGCCAGCAGTCCCCAAGTCGGGACAGCCGCTTTCTTT. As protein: CASSPQVGTAAFF.

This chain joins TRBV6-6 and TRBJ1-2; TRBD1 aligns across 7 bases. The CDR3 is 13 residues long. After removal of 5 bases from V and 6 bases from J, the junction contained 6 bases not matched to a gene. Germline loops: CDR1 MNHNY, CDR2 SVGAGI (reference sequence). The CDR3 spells CASSQGDLDGYTF. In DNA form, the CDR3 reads TGTGCCAGCAGTCAGGGGGACCTGGATGGCTACACCTTC.

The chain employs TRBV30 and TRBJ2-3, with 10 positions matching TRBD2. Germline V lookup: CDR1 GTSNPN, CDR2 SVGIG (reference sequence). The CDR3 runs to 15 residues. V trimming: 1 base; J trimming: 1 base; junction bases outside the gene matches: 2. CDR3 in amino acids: CAWSAGTSGTDTQYF. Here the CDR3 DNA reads TGTGCCTGGAGTGCCGGGACTAGCGGCACAGATACGCAGTATTTT.

CDR3 DNA: TGCGCCAGCAGCCAAGATGGGACGGGGGGGCCCACCGGGGAGCTGTTTTTT. Translated, it gives CASSQDGTGGPTGELFF. The chain couples TRBV4-3 to TRBJ2-2, with TRBD2 matching over 8 bases. The CDR3 is 17 amino acids. The junction had 7 bases not matched to a gene; V was cut back by 0 bases and J by 4 bases. CDR1 is LGHNA and CDR2 is YSLEER in the germline V gene.

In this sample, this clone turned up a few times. CDR3 loop: CASSSRETDTQYF. The CDR3 bases are TGTGCCAGCTCCTCCCGGGAGACAGATACGCAGTATTTT. This rearrangement joins TRBV2 to TRBJ2-3; D may be TRBD2 (6 bases). The CDR3 spans 13 residues. Trimming removed 8 bases at V and 3 bases at J, with 12 bases between. From germline, CDR1 is SNHLY and CDR2 FYNNEI. Looking up the rest from reference TRBV2 and TRBJ2-3 gives the full variable domain: EPEVTQTPSHQVTQMGQEVILRCVPISNHLYFYWYRQILGQKVEFLVSFYNNEISEKSEIFDDQFSVERPDGSNFTLKIRSTKLEDSAMYFCASSSRETDTQYFGPGTRLTVL.

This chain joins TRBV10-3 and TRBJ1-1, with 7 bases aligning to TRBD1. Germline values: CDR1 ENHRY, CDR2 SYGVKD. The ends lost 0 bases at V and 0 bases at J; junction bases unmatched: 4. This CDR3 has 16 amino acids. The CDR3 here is CAISESTGIMNTEAFF. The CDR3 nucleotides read TGTGCCATCAGTGAGTCGACAGGGATAATGAACACTGAAGCTTTCTTT.

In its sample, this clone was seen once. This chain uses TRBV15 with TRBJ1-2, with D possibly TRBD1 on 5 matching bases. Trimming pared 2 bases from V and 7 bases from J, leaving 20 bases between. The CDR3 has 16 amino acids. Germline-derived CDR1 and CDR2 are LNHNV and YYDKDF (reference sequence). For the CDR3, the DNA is TGTGCCACCAGCAGAATCGACCCGAGGCAGGGAAGTGGCTACACCTTC. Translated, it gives CATSRIDPRQGSGYTF.

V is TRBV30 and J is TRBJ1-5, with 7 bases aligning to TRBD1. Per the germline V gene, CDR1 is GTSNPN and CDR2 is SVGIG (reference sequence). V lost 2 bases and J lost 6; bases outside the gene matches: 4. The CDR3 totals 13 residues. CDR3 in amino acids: CAWSSQGTQPQHF. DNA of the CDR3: TGTGCCTGGAGTTCACAGGGGACTCAGCCCCAGCATTTT.

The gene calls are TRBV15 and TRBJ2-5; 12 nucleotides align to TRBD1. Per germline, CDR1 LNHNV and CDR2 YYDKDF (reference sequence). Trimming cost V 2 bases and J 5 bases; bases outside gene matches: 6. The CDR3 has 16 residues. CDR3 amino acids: CATSRTGQGARETQYF. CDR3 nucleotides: TGTGCCACCAGCAGAACGGGACAGGGGGCGAGGGAGACCCAGTACTTC. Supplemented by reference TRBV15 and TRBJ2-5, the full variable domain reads DAMVIQNPRYQVTQFGKPVTLSCSQTLNHNVMYWYQQKSSQAPKLLFHYYDKDFNNEADTPDNFQSRRPNTSFCFLDIRSPGLGDTAMYLCATSRTGQGARETQYFGPGTRLLVL.

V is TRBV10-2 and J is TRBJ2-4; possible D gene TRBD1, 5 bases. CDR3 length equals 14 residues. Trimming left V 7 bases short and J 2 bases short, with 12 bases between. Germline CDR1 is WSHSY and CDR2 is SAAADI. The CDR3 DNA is TGCGCCAGCAACCCCTCAGGGTCCAAAAACATTCAGTACTTC. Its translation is CASNPSGSKNIQYF.

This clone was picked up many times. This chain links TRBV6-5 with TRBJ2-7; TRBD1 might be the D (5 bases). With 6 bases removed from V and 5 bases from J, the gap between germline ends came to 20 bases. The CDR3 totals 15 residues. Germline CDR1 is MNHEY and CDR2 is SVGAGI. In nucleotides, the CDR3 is TGTGCCAGCAGACGCTTTGACAGTGGGCGTAACGAGCAGTACTTC. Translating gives CASRRFDSGRNEQYF.

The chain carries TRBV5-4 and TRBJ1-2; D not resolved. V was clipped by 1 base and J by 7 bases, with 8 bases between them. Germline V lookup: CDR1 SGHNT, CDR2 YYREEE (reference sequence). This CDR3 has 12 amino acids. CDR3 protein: CASSLRGSGYTF. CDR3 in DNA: TGTGCCAGCAGCTTGCGGGGATCTGGCTACACCTTC.

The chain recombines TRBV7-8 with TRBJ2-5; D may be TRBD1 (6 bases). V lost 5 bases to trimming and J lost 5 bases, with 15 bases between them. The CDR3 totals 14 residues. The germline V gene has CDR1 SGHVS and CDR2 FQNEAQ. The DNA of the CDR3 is TGTGCCAGCAGCATGATACAGGGAACCGAGACCCAGTACTTC. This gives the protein CASSMIQGTETQYF.

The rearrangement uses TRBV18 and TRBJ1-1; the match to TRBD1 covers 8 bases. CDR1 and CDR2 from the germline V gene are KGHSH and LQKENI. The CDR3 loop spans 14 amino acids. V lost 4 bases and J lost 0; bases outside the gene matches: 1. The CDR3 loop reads CASSRDRLNTEAFF. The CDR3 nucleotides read TGTGCCAGCTCACGGGACAGGTTGAACACTGAAGCTTTCTTT.

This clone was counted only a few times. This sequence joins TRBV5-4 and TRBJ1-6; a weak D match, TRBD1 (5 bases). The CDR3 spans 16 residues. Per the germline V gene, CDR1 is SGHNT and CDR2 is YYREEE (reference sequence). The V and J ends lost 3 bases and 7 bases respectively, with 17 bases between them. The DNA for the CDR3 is TGTGCCAGCAGCTCTGGGGGGGGGAGCCACAATTCACCCCTCCACTTT. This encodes CASSSGGGSHNSPLHF. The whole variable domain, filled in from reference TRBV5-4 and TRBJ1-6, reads ETGVTQSPTHLIKTRGQQVTLRCSSQSGHNTVSWYQQALGQGPQFIFQYYREEENGRGNFPPRFSGLQFPNYSSELNVNALELDDSALYLCASSSGGGSHNSPLHFGNGTRLTVT.

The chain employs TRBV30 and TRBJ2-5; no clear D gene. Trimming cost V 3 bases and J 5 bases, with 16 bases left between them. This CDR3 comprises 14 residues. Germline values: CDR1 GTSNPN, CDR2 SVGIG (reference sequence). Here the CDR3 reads CAWRAPFAAETQYF. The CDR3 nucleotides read TGTGCCTGGAGGGCCCCCTTCGCGGCGGAGACCCAGTACTTC.

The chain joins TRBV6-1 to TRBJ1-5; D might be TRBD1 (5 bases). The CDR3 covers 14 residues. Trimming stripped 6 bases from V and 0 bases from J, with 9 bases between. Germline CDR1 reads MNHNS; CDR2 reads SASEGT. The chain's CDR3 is CASRDNYSNQPQHF. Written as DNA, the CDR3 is TGTGCCAGCAGGGACAACTATAGCAATCAGCCCCAGCATTTT.